This is a list of T cell receptor beta chains from one sample in a study of blood T cell repertoires in COVID-19. Repertoires were generated with immunoSEQ multiplex PCR, while TCRdb's copy carries only in-frame clones and drops some. The sample yields more than 110,000 clones, over 60% seen once. Sequencing used peripheral blood. The receptors here all came from a woman aged 80 or over with active or convalescent COVID-19. CDR3s include the opening cysteine and the closing phenylalanine or tryptophan. A D gene is named only where the DNA matches it firmly. Clone sizes are given selectively: once, few, many, or a class where the clone is expanded.

NA	NA	TRBV19	TRBJ1-5	15	TGTGCCAGTAGTCCTACTACTGACAGGCCTCGGCCCCAGCATTTT	CASSPTTDRPRPQHF
NA	NA	TRBV4-1	TRBJ1-5	16	TGCGCCAGCAGCCAAGTTCCTGGCGGGAGCAATCAGCCCCAGCATTTT	CASSQVPGGSNQPQHF
NA	NA	TRBV5-1	TRBJ1-1	13	TGCGCCAGCAGCGGAGCTTCGAACACTGAAGCTTTCTTT	CASSGASNTEAFF
NA	NA	TRBV27	TRBJ1-5	15	TGTGCCAGCAGTTTAGGGCCGGGGGGGAATCAGCCCCAGCATTTT	CASSLGPGGNQPQHF
NA	NA	TRBV27	TRBJ2-7	14	TGTGCCAGCAGTTTACCAGGGGCTTCCTACGAGCAGTACTTC	CASSLPGASYEQYF
few	TRBD1	TRBV6-5	TRBJ2-7	14	TGTGCCAGCAGTATTACGGGACAGGGAGCCGAGCAGTACTTC	CASSITGQGAEQYF
NA	NA	TRBV5-1	TRBJ2-1	13	TGCGCCAGCAGCTTGGCCAGCGGGAATGAGCAGTTCTTC	CASSLASGNEQFF
NA	TRBD1	TRBV6-5	TRBJ2-7	15	TGTGCCAGCAGACTTTCCGGGACAGCGACCTACGAGCAGTACTTC	CASRLSGTATYEQYF
NA	NA	TRBV14	TRBJ1-6	16	TGTGCCAGCAGCCTAAGGGCAGGGAGGAGGAATTCACCCCTCCACTTT	CASSLRAGRRNSPLHF
NA	NA	TRBV28	TRBJ1-3	15	TGTGCCAGCAACGTGGGGGGGTCCGCTGGAAACACCATATATTTT	CASNVGGSAGNTIYF
NA	NA	TRBV5-6	TRBJ1-1	14	TGTGCCAGCAGCCCGGAGACAGTGAACACTGAAGCTTTCTTT	CASSPETVNTEAFF
NA	NA	TRBV28	TRBJ2-7	16	TGTGCCAGCAGTTTATCCACGTCTCCGGGGTCCTACGAGCAGTACTTC	CASSLSTSPGSYEQYF
NA	NA	TRBV10-3	TRBJ2-7	17	TGTGCCATCAGTGACTCCCCCCTGGGAGACATCCCCTACGAGCAGTACTTC	CAISDSPLGDIPYEQYF
NA	NA	TRBV12-5	TRBJ2-1	20	TGTGCTAGTGGTTTGGTACTGGGACTTCAAGAGGAGAGCTCCTACAATGAGCAGTTCTTC	CASGLVLGLQEESSYNEQFF
NA	NA	TRBV19	TRBJ2-7	12	TGTGCCAGTAGTATTTCAAGGGGCGAGCAGTACTTC	CASSISRGEQYF
once	NA	TRBV11-1	TRBJ2-7	16	TGTGCCAGCAGCTTAATGCTCATGTCGCAGGGTTACGAGCAGTACTTC	CASSLMLMSQGYEQYF
NA	NA	TRBV19	TRBJ1-1	12	TGTGCCAGTAGTATGACTGGGACTGAAGCTTTCTTT	CASSMTGTEAFF
NA	NA	TRBV3-1/TRBV3-2	TRBJ2-5	14	TGTGCCAGCAGCCAAGCCGGGTACCAAGAGGCCCAGTACTTC	CASSQAGYQEAQYF
NA	NA	TRBV5-1	TRBJ2-3	15	TGCGCCAGCAGCTTGGCCGGTGGTAGTGCAGATACGCAGTATTTT	CASSLAGGSADTQYF
NA	NA	TRBV10-3	TRBJ1-1	13	TGTGCCATCTCGGGCGGGTGGAACACTGAAGCTTTCTTT	CAISGGWNTEAFF
few	NA	TRBV4-3	TRBJ1-5	15	TGCGCCAGCAGCCAAGTAGTAGGAGGGAATCAGCCCCAGCATTTT	CASSQVVGGNQPQHF
NA	TRBD1	TRBV5-4	TRBJ1-4	14	TGTGCCAGCAGCCCCGGACAGGGAGGTGAAAAACTGTTTTTT	CASSPGQGGEKLFF
NA	TRBD1	TRBV27	TRBJ1-5	14	TGTGCCAGCAGTACCCGGGACAGGGAGGAGCCCCAGCATTTT	CASSTRDREEPQHF
NA	TRBD1	TRBV3-1/TRBV3-2	TRBJ1-1	14	TGTGCCAGCAGCCAAGGACAGGGTAAAACTGAAGCTTTCTTT	CASSQGQGKTEAFF
NA	NA	TRBV5-1	TRBJ1-1	14	TGCGCCAGCAGCTTGGGGGGCGGAAACACTGAAGCTTTCTTT	CASSLGGGNTEAFF
NA	TRBD1	TRBV19	TRBJ1-1	16	TGTGCCAGTAATCTGAACAGGGGGCATAGGAACACTGAAGCTTTCTTT	CASNLNRGHRNTEAFF
few	NA	TRBV28	TRBJ1-6	16	TGTGCCAGCTGCGATCCGCGGGGAGTTGGGGATTCACCCCTCCACTTT	CASCDPRGVGDSPLHF
NA	TRBD1	TRBV27	TRBJ1-5	15	TGTGCCAGCTCCTCAGGGGGGCTCGGCAATCAGCCCCAGCATTTT	CASSSGGLGNQPQHF
NA	TRBD1	TRBV9	TRBJ2-7	15	TGTGCCAGCAGCGTAGCTAGCAGGGGGTTCTACGAGCAGTACTTC	CASSVASRGFYEQYF
NA	NA	TRBV29-1	TRBJ2-2	14	TGCAGCGTTGAATTAAACAGAGGGACCGGGGAGCTGTTTTTT	CSVELNRGTGELFF
NA	NA	TRBV15	TRBJ1-2	13	TGTGCCACCAGCAGAGATGGAGGGAGTGGCTACACCTTC	CATSRDGGSGYTF
NA	NA	TRBV19	TRBJ1-4	15	NA	CASSIVGTGASMLFF
NA	NA	TRBV7-8	TRBJ2-7	16	TGTGCCAGCAGCTTAGCCCCCCGGTTGGTTAGCTACGAGCAGTACTTC	CASSLAPRLVSYEQYF
once	TRBD1	TRBV30	TRBJ1-1	13	TGTGCCTGGAAGCCGGACAGGTACACTGAAGCTTTCTTT	CAWKPDRYTEAFF
once	NA	TRBV10-3	TRBJ1-3	14	TGTGCCATCAGTGGAGAGTTGGTGGTGAACACCATATATTTT	CAISGELVVNTIYF
NA	NA	TRBV6-2/TRBV6-3	TRBJ1-1	13	TGTGCCAGCAGTGCTACAGGTGATCGTGAAGCTTTCTTT	CASSATGDREAFF